The next 5 T cell receptor beta chains were all read from a single sample in a study of blood T cell repertoires in COVID-19. Assay used: immunoSEQ multiplex PCR; TCRdb lists only in-frame clones, some missing. The table lists over 200,000 clones, roughly four fifths of them singletons, with approximately 12% in the top ten. The sample comprised peripheral blood. The receptor set was obtained from a woman aged 40-49 years with acute or convalescent COVID-19.

The CDR3, as DNA: TGTGCCAGCAGCCAACTAGCAGGGCACAATGAGCAGTTCTTC. Amino acid sequence: CASSQLAGHNEQFF. This chain joins TRBV11-2 and TRBJ2-1, with D tentatively TRBD2 (6 bases). This CDR3 contains 14 residues. V lost 5 bases and J 5 bases, leaving 13 bases between the germline ends. Germline V gives CDR1 SGHAT, CDR2 FQNNGV.

The V and J genes are TRBV5-1 and TRBJ2-1, with TRBD2 identical over 11 bases. The CDR3 spans 16 residues. V shed 4 bases and J 9 bases; nucleotides not matched to a gene: 12. Germline values: CDR1 SGHRS, CDR2 YFSETQ. CDR3 in amino acids: CASSPKIAGGVSEQFF. DNA of the CDR3: TGCGCCAGCAGCCCCAAGATAGCGGGGGGGGTAAGTGAGCAGTTCTTC. The whole variable domain, remainder taken from reference TRBV5-1 and TRBJ2-1, is KAGVTQTPRYLIKTRGQQVTLSCSPISGHRSVSWYQQTPGQGLQFLFEYFSETQRNKGNFPGRFSGRQFSNSRSEMNVSTLELGDSALYLCASSPKIAGGVSEQFFGPGTRLTVL.

This chain links TRBV5-6 with TRBJ2-4; TRBD1 agrees at 7 bases. The CDR3 consists of 16 residues. CDR1 and CDR2 from the germline V gene are SGHDT and YYEEEE. The trim removed 1 base at V and 1 base at J, leaving 5 bases unmatched. This CDR3 reads CASSLKGAWAKNIQYF. In DNA form, the CDR3 reads TGTGCCAGCAGCTTGAAGGGGGCTTGGGCCAAAAACATTCAGTACTTC.

This clone was observed a single time. The chain carries TRBV5-1 and TRBJ1-6; 7 bases are shared with TRBD1. The V gene's germline CDR1 is SGHRS and CDR2 YFSETQ. The V gene end was trimmed by 0 bases and the J gene end by 10 bases; junction bases not matched to a gene: 4. This CDR3 comprises 14 residues. CDR3 in amino acids: CASSLGQGESPLHF. The CDR3 DNA sequence: TGCGCCAGCAGCTTGGGACAGGGAGAATCACCCCTCCACTTT. The whole variable domain, remainder taken from reference TRBV5-1 and TRBJ1-6, is KAGVTQTPRYLIKTRGQQVTLSCSPISGHRSVSWYQQTPGQGLQFLFEYFSETQRNKGNFPGRFSGRQFSNSRSEMNVSTLELGDSALYLCASSLGQGESPLHFGNGTRLTVT.

The V gene is TRBV19, the J gene TRBJ2-3, with 7 bases aligning to TRBD1. J was trimmed by 3 bases and V by 7 bases; bases with no gene match: 4. Germline CDR1 reads LNHDA; CDR2 reads SQIVND (reference sequence). The CDR3 runs 13 residues. CDR3 residues: CASTPQGTDTQYF. CDR3 sequence (DNA): TGTGCCAGTACACCACAGGGGACAGATACGCAGTATTTT.